The 17 T cell receptor beta chains in this list originate from one sample, sequenced in a study of response to subunit inactivated influenza vaccine. TCRdb re-analysed the RT-PCR reads in MiXCR, keeping a single row per CDR3 protein. In the table there are fewer than 750,000 distinct CDR3 sequences, 14% of which are singletons. The sample consisted of PBMCs from blood, taken about 11 days after vaccination. The receptors were gathered from a man between 50 and 59 years old who received an inactivated influenza vaccine.

The CDR3 loop reads CASSLQGLGTDTQYF. The CDR3 DNA reads as TGTGCCAGCAGTTTACAGGGGCTGGGCACAGATACGCAGTATTTT. The chain has TRBV28 and TRBJ2-3; TRBD1 is a possible D gene (6 bases). CDR1 is MDHEN, CDR2 SYDVKM, per germline. Between the trimmed V and J ends, which lost 2 bases and 1 base, there was a span of 10 bases. The CDR3 consists of 15 residues.

The chain recombines TRBV10-3 with TRBJ1-2; 9 bases are a match to TRBD1. Germline lookup yields CDR1 ENHRY and CDR2 SYGVKD. V trimming: 11 bases; J trimming: 1 base; junction bases outside the gene matches: 8. This CDR3 is built from 14 residues. The CDR3 is CAASRQGVNYGYTF. CDR3 DNA sequence: TGTGCCGCCTCCCGACAGGGGGTTAACTATGGCTACACCTTC.

This clonotype was observed a handful of times. The chain combines TRBV28 with TRBJ2-2; TRBD2 matches 8 bases. In germline, CDR1 is MDHEN, CDR2 SYDVKM. This CDR3 region has 18 residues. The V and J ends lost 2 bases and 3 bases, in that order; junction bases with no gene match: 11. CDR3 region: CASSLPPRSGIDTGELFF. As DNA, the CDR3 is TGTGCCAGCAGTTTACCCCCCCGTAGCGGGATCGACACCGGGGAGCTGTTTTTT.

V is TRBV6-5 and J is TRBJ2-7; either TRBD1 or TRBD2 may supply D (5 bases each). Per germline, CDR1 MNHEY and CDR2 SVGAGI. The CDR3 has 15 amino acids. V was pared by 4 bases and J by 1 base, with 14 bases between. CDR3 DNA: TGTGCCAGCAGTTCACGGGACGCAGGATCCTACGAGCAGTACTTC. This gives the protein CASSSRDAGSYEQYF.

This clonotype has a count of ten or more. This chain links TRBV6-6 with TRBJ2-1, with D uncertain. The length of the CDR3 is 12 residues. Germline V gene sequence: CDR1 MNHNY, CDR2 SVGAGI (reference sequence). Trimming shortened V by 4 bases and J by 9 bases, and 10 bases separated the two germline ends. The CDR3 DNA is TGTGCCAGCAGTTTATCGGGCCTTGAGCAGTTCTTC. Its protein is CASSLSGLEQFF.

The chain links TRBV28 to TRBJ2-1; 9 bases are a match to TRBD2. CDR1 and CDR2 from the germline V gene are MDHEN and SYDVKM. There are 15 residues in the CDR3. V dropped 4 bases and J dropped 10; count of bases not matched to a gene: 11. The CDR3, as DNA: TGTGCCAGCAGTTCCATACTAGCGGGTGGGAGAGAGCAGTTCTTC. It yields the protein CASSSILAGGREQFF.

The rearrangement joins TRBV6-1 to TRBJ2-5, with D perhaps TRBD2 (6 bases). Trimming pared 5 bases from V and 5 bases from J, leaving 21 bases between. The CDR3 length is 16 residues. CDR1 and CDR2 (germline): MNHNS, SASEGT. CDR3 coding DNA: TGTGCCAGCAGTAAGGGAGGAATTGCAGTCCACGAGACCCAGTACTTC. It yields the protein CASSKGGIAVHETQYF.

As DNA, the CDR3 is TGTGCCAGCAGCCCGAAAGATCCTTACCAGGCGATCTCCTACAATGAGCAGTTCTTC. Encoded protein: CASSPKDPYQAISYNEQFF. V is TRBV3-1 and J is TRBJ2-1; D is unresolved. The CDR3 runs to 19 residues. Germline CDR1 and CDR2: LGHDT and YNNKEL (reference sequence). V was cut by 4 bases and J by 0 bases, with 22 bases left in between.

This clonotype was seen repeatedly, ten times or more. This chain joins TRBV20-1 and TRBJ1-4; 7 nucleotides line up with TRBD1. The germline gives CDR1 DFQATT, CDR2 SNEGSKA (reference sequence). The CDR3 spans 14 residues. Unmatched junction bases numbered 10, after V lost 4 bases and J lost 8 bases. CDR3 in amino acids: CSATQGEIGEKLFF. In DNA form, the CDR3 reads TGCAGTGCTACGCAGGGGGAGATCGGGGAAAAACTGTTTTTT.

Worth noting for this clonotype: The germline gene is not matched at one end of the junction; a read error may be the cause. This chain joins TRBV4-2 and TRBJ2-2; D remains ambiguous. The CDR3 sequence is 14 residues long. Germline values: CDR1 LGHNA, CDR2 YNFKEQ. This CDR3 reads CAISPGLNTGELFF. CDR3 in DNA: TGTGCCATCAGCCCCGGGCTGAACACCGGGGAGCTGTTTTTT.

This clonotype was seen repeatedly, ten times or more. The chain uses TRBV5-1 and TRBJ1-2, with D perhaps TRBD1 (5 bases). This CDR3 is 14 amino acids long. Germline V gene data show CDR1 as SGHRS and CDR2 as YFSETQ. V was trimmed by 1 base and J by 8 bases, leaving 15 bases between them. The CDR3 sequence: CASSLSVGGRGYTF. The CDR3 nucleotides read TGCGCCAGCAGCTTGTCCGTCGGGGGACGGGGCTACACCTTC.

The chain links TRBV4-2 to TRBJ2-7; D is unclear. Trimming cost V 2 bases and J 9 bases, with 20 bases left between them. The CDR3 has 15 amino acids. CDR1 LGHNA and CDR2 YNFKEQ come from the germline V gene. The CDR3 is CASSQPHREPGVQYF. Here the CDR3 DNA reads TGTGCCAGCAGCCAACCGCACCGCGAGCCTGGGGTGCAGTACTTC.

The V and J genes are TRBV20-1 and TRBJ2-1, with TRBD2 matching over 8 bases. The CDR3 length is 15 residues. V lost 6 bases to trimming and J lost 6 bases; unmatched junction nucleotides: 13. The V gene's germline CDR1 is DFQATT and CDR2 SNEGSKA (reference sequence). CDR3 amino acids: CSAPGKRERGNEQFF. The CDR3 nucleotides are TGCAGTGCGCCCGGGAAGCGGGAGCGGGGCAATGAGCAGTTCTTC.

The chain recombines TRBV6-5 with TRBJ1-2; D uncertain. The CDR3 loop spans 13 amino acids. In germline, CDR1 is MNHEY, CDR2 SVGAGI. Trimming took off 6 bases at V and 1 base at J, with 9 bases between the two ends. Here the CDR3 DNA reads TGTGCCAGCAGACTCGACATTAACTATGGCTACACCTTC. This gives the protein CASRLDINYGYTF.

The J gene is TRBJ1-3, the V gene TRBV12-3 or TRBV12-4; no reliable D call. V was cut by 2 bases and J by 0 bases, with 5 bases left in between. The CDR3 has 14 residues. As DNA, the CDR3 is TGTGCCAGCAGTTTATATAGCTCTGGAAACACCATATATTTT. Translation gives CASSLYSSGNTIYF.

This clonotype was detected only a few times. The J gene is TRBJ2-2, the V gene TRBV24-1, with 10 bases identical to TRBD2. The CDR3 length is 18 residues. J gave up 5 bases and V 6 bases, and 14 bases lay outside the gene matches. Germline CDR1 reads KGHDR; CDR2 reads SFDVKD. The CDR3 is CATSPPLPAGGRTGELFF. CDR3 nucleotide sequence: TGTGCCACCAGTCCTCCACTGCCAGCGGGAGGGCGAACCGGGGAGCTGTTTTTT.

This sequence joins TRBV5-1 and TRBJ1-1; D might be TRBD1 (5 bases). Trimming left V 1 base short and J 5 bases short, with 15 bases between. The CDR3 contains 15 residues. Germline V gene data show CDR1 as SGHRS and CDR2 as YFSETQ. CDR3 protein: CASSLNQGQGTEAFF. CDR3 sequence (DNA): TGCGCCAGCAGCTTGAATCAGGGTCAGGGTACTGAAGCTTTCTTT. The whole variable domain, filled in from reference TRBV5-1 and TRBJ1-1, reads KAGVTQTPRYLIKTRGQQVTLSCSPISGHRSVSWYQQTPGQGLQFLFEYFSETQRNKGNFPGRFSGRQFSNSRSEMNVSTLELGDSALYLCASSLNQGQGTEAFFGQGTRLTVV.